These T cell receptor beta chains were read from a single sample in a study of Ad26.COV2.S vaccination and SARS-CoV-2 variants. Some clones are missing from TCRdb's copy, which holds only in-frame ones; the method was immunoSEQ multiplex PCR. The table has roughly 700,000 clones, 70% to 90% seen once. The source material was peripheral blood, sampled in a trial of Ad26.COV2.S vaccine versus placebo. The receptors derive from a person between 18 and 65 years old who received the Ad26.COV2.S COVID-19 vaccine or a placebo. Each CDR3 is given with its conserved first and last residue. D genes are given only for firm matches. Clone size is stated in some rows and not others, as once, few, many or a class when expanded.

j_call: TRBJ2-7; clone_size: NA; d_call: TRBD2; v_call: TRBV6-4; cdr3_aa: CASSGLAGGLGAYEQYF; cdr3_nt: TGTGCCAGCAGTGGTCTAGCGGGAGGATTAGGCGCCTACGAGCAGTACTTC
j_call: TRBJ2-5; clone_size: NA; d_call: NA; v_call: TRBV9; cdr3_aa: CASSRQFQETQYF; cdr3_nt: TGTGCCAGCAGCCGGCAGTTCCAAGAGACCCAGTACTTC
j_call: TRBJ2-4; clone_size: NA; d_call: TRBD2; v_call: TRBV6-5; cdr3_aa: CASMDSGGLNIQYF; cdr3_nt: TGTGCCAGCATGGATAGCGGGGGGTTGAACATTCAGTACTTC
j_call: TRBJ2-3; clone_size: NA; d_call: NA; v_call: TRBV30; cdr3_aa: CAWTPDRASTDTQYF; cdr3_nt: TGTGCCTGGACTCCGGACAGAGCTAGCACAGATACGCAGTATTTT
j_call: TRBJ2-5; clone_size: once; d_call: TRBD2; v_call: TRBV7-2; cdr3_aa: CASSWGLAGGGETQYF; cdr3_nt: TGTGCCAGCAGCTGGGGACTAGCGGGGGGTGGAGAGACCCAGTACTTC
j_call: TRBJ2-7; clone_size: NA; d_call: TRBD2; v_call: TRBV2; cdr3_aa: CASSRTSGRDYEQYF; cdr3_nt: TGTGCCAGCAGCCGGACTAGCGGGAGGGACTACGAGCAGTACTTC
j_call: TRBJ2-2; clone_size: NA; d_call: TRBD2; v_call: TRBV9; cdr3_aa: CASSPRLASNTGELFF; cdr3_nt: TGTGCCAGCAGCCCGCGACTAGCGTCGAACACCGGGGAGCTGTTTTTT
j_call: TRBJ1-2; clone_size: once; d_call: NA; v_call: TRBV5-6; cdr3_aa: CASSFSRGVYGYTF; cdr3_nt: TGTGCCAGCAGCTTCAGTCGGGGTGTCTATGGCTACACCTTC
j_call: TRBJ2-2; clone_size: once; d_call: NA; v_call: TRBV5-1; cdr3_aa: CASNGLTNGELFF; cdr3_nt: TGCGCCAGCAATGGCCTAACCAACGGGGAGCTGTTTTTT
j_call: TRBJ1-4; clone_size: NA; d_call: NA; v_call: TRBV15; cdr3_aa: CATSRDKATGANEKLFF; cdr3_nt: TGTGCCACCAGCAGAGATAAGGCAACCGGGGCTAATGAAAAACTGTTTTTT
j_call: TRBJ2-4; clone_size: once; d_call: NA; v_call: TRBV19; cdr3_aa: CASSIDLNIQYF; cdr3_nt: TGTGCCAGTAGTATAGACCTCAACATTCAGTACTTC
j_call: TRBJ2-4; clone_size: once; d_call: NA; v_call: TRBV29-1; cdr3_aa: CSVAGRLAKNIQYF; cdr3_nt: TGCAGCGTTGCGGGCCGATTAGCCAAAAACATTCAGTACTTC
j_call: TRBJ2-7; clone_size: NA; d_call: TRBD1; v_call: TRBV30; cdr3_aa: CAWTLWGQGGYEQYF; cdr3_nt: TGTGCCTGGACCCTGTGGGGACAGGGGGGCTACGAGCAGTACTTC
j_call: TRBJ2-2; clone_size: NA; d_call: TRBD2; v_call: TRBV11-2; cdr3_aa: CASSSGLAGYTGELFF; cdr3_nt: TGTGCCAGCAGCTCGGGACTAGCGGGATACACCGGGGAGCTGTTTTTT
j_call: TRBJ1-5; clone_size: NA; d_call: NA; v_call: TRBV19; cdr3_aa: CASSINGYSNQPQHF; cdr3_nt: TGTGCCAGTAGTATTAACGGGTATAGCAATCAGCCCCAGCATTTT
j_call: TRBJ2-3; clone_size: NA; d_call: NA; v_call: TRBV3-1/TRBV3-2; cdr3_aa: CASSQEGGRVF; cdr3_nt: TGTGCCAGCAGCCAAGAGGGGGGACGGGTTTTT
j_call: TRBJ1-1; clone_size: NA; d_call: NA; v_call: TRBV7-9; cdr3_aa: CASSLTSEAFF; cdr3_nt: TGTGCCAGCAGCTTAACCTCTGAAGCTTTCTTT
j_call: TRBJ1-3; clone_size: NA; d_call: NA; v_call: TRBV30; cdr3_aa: CAWREYSGNTIYF; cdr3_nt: TGTGCCTGGAGAGAATACTCTGGAAACACCATATATTTT
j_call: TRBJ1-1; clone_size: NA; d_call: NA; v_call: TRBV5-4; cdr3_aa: CASSLPGRGTEAFF; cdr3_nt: TGTGCCAGCAGCTTGCCAGGTCGGGGCACTGAAGCTTTCTTT
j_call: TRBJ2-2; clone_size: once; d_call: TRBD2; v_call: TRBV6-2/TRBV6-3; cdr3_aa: CASSYELAGVNTGELFF; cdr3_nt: TGTGCCAGCAGTTACGAACTAGCGGGAGTGAACACCGGGGAGCTGTTTTTT
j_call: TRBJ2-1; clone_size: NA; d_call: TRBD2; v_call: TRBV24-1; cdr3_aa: CATSDTSGRINEQFF; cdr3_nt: TGTGCCACCAGTGATACTAGCGGGAGGATCAATGAGCAGTTCTTC
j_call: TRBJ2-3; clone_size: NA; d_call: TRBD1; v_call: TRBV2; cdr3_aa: CASGPGQGADTQYF; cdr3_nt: TGTGCCAGCGGACCGGGACAGGGGGCTGATACGCAGTATTTT
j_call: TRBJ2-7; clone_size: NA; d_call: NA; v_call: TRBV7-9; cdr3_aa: CASSRGDIFEQYF; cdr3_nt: TGTGCCAGCAGCAGGGGGGACATATTCGAGCAGTACTTC
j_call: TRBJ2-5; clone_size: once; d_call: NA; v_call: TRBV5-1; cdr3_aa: CASSWTQQETQYF; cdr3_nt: TGCGCCAGCAGCTGGACACAACAAGAGACCCAGTACTTC
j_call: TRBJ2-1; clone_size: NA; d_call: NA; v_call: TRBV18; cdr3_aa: CASSPPTGQTTYNEQFF; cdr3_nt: TGTGCCAGCTCACCACCGACGGGACAAACTACCTACAATGAGCAGTTCTTC
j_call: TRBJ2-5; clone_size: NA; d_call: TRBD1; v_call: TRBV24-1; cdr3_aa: CATSDPDRAETQYF; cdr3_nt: TGTGCCACCAGTGACCCGGACAGGGCAGAGACCCAGTACTTC
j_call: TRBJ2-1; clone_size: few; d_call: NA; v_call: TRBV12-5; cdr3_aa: CASGLTTLHDYNEQFF; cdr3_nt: TGTGCTAGTGGTTTGACAACACTGCATGATTACAATGAGCAGTTCTTC
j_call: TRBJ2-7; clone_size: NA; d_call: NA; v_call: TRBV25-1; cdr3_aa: CASSEVNSAYEQYF; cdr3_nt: TGTGCCAGCAGTGAAGTCAACAGCGCCTACGAGCAGTACTTC
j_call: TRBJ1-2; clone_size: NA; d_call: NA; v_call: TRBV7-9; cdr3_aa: CASSQEATAYGYTF; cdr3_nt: TGTGCCAGCAGCCAGGAGGCTACCGCCTATGGCTACACCTTC
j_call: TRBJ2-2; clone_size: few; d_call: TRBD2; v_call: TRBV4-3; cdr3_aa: CASSPRTSGGVDGNTGELFF; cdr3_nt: TGCGCCAGCAGCCCCCGGACTAGCGGGGGGGTAGATGGGAACACCGGGGAGCTGTTTTTT
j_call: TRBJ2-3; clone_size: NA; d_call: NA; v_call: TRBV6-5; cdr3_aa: CASSYGTDTQYF; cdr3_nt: TGTGCCAGCAGTTACGGTACAGATACGCAGTATTTT
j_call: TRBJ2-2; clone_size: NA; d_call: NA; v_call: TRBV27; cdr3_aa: CASSFSRQMNTGELFF; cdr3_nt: TGTGCCAGCAGTTTTTCGAGACAGATGAACACCGGGGAGCTGTTTTTT
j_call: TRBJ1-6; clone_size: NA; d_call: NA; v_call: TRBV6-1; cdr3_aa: CASSEDSSYNSPLHF; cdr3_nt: TGTGCCAGCAGTGAAGACAGCTCCTATAATTCACCCCTCCACTTT
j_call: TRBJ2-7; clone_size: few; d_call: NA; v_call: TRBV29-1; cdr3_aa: CSVAGTHEQYF; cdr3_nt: TGCAGCGTTGCAGGGACACACGAGCAGTACTTC
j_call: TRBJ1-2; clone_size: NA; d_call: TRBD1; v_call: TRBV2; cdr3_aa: CASRRTGGGYTF; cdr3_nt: TGTGCCAGCAGGCGGACAGGGGGAGGCTACACCTTC
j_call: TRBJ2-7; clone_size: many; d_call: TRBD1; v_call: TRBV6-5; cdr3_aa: CASRAGTGRGEQYF; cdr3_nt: TGTGCCAGCAGAGCCGGGACAGGGCGAGGCGAGCAGTACTTC
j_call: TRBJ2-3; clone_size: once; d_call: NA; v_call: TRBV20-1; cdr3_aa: CSASRQSSTDTQYF; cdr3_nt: TGCAGTGCTAGTCGTCAGTCTAGCACAGATACGCAGTATTTT
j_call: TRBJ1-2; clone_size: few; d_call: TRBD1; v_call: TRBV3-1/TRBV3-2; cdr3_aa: CASSQGGGTLYGYTF; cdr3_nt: TGTGCCAGCAGCCAAGGAGGGGGCACACTCTATGGCTACACCTTC
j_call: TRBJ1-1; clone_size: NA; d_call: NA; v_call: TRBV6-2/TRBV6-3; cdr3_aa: CASSYGTEVNTEAFF; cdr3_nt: TGTGCCAGCAGTTACGGTACCGAAGTTAACACTGAAGCTTTCTTT
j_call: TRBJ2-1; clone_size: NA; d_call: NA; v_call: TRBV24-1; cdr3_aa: CATSDPGKEGSYNEQFF; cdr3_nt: TGTGCCACCAGTGACCCGGGGAAGGAAGGCTCCTACAATGAGCAGTTCTTC